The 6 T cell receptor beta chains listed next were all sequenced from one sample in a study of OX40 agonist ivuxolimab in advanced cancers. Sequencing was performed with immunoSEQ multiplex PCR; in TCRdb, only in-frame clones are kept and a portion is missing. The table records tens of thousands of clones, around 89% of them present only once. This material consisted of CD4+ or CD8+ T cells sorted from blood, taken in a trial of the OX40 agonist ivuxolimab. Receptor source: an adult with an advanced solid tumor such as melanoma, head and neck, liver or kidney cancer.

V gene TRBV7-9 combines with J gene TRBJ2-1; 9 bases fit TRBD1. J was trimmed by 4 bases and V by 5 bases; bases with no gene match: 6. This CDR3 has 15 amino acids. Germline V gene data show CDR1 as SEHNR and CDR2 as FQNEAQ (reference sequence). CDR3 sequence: CASSLGTGTYNEQFF. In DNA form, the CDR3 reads TGTGCCAGCAGCCTCGGGACAGGGACGTACAATGAGCAGTTCTTC. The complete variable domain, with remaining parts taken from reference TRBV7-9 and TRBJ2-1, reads DTGVSQNPRHKITKRGQNVTFRCDPISEHNRLYWYRQTLGQGPEFLTYFQNEAQLEKSRLLSDRFSAERPKGSFSTLEIQRTEQGDSAMYLCASSLGTGTYNEQFFGPGTRLTVL.

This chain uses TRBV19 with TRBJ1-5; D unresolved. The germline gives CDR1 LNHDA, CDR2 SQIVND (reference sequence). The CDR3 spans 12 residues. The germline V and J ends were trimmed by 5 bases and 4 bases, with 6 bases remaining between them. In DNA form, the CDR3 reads TGTGCCAGTAGTCCCCTGAATCAGCCCCAGCATTTT. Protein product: CASSPLNQPQHF.

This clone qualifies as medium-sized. CDR3 amino acids: CASSPRAGVDYEQYF. In nucleotides, the CDR3 is TGTGCCAGTAGTCCCCGGGCAGGGGTTGACTACGAGCAGTACTTC. This rearrangement joins TRBV19 to TRBJ2-7, with D possibly TRBD1 on 6 matching bases. With 5 bases removed from V and 3 bases from J, the gap between germline ends came to 17 bases. The CDR3 runs 15 residues. Germline CDR1 reads LNHDA; CDR2 reads SQIVND (reference sequence).

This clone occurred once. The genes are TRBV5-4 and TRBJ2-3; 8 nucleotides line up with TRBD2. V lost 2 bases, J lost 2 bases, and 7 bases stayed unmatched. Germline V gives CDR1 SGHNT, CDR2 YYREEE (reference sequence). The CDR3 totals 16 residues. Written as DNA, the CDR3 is TGTGCCAGCAGCTTTTGGAGCGGGGGATTCACAGATACGCAGTATTTT. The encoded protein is CASSFWSGGFTDTQYF.

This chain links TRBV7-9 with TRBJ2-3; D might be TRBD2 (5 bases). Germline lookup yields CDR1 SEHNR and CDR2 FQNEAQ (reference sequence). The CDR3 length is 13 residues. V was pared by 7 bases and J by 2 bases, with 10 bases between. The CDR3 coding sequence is TGTGCCAGCATCCGGCTAGCCACAGATACGCAGTATTTT. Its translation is CASIRLATDTQYF.

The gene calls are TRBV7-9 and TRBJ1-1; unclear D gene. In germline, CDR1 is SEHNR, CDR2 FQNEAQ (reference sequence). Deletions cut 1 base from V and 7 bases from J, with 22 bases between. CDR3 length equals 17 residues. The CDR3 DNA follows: TGTGCCAGCAGCTTAGTGGCGAGTGGAGGTTGGCGAGGTGAAGCTTTCTTT. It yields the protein CASSLVASGGWRGEAFF.